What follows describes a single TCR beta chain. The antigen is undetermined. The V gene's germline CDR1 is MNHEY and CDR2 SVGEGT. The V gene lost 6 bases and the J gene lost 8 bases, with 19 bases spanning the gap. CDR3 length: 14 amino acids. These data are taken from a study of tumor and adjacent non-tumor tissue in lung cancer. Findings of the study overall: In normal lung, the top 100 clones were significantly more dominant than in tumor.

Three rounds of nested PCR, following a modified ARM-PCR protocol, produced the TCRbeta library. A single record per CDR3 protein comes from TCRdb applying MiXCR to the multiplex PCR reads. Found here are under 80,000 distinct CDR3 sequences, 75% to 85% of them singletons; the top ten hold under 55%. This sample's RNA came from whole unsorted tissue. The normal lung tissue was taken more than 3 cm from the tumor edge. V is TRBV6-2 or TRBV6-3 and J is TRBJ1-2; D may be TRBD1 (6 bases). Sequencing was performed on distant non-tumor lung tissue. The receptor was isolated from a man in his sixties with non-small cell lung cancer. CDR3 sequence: CASSLTRAGEGYTF. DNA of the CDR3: TGTGCCAGCAGCCTTACTAGGGCAGGGGAAGGCTACACCTTC.